The 2 T cell receptor beta chains below come from one sample, sequenced in a study of blood T cell repertoires in COVID-19. Here immunoSEQ multiplex PCR was the method, and the copy in TCRdb shows in-frame clones only, minus some. The repertoire holds roughly 35,000 clones, 70% to 90% seen once, with 12% in the top ten. Sample: peripheral blood. The receptor set was obtained from a man between 60 and 75 years old with active COVID-19.

The CDR3 is CASSFIGKGRVNQPQHF. The CDR3 bases are TGTGCCAGCAGTTTTATAGGGAAGGGGAGGGTAAATCAGCCCCAGCATTTT. The chain is built from TRBV28 and TRBJ1-5, with D perhaps TRBD1 (5 bases). The CDR3 is 17 residues long. V was cut by 3 bases and J by 4 bases, with 19 bases left in between. The germline V gene encodes CDR1 MDHEN and CDR2 SYDVKM.

The J gene is TRBJ2-2, the V gene TRBV4-1; TRBD1 matches 10 bases. The CDR3 spans 17 residues. Germline V gives CDR1 MGHRA, CDR2 YSYEKL. V shed 0 bases and J 7 bases; nucleotides not matched to a gene: 8. As DNA, the CDR3 is TGCGCCAGCAGCCAAGAAATCCGACAGGGGGCCGGCGGGGAGCTGTTTTTT. Its protein product is CASSQEIRQGAGGELFF.